The clone carrying this T cell receptor (beta chain) was recorded once. The sample comes from a study of T cell responses to AZD1222 COVID-19 vaccine. Produced via immunoSEQ multiplex PCR; TCRdb's table is partial and in-frame only. The sample lists 90,000 to 100,000 clones; around nine tenths were seen once. Germline CDR1 is KGHSH and CDR2 is LQKENI. This CDR3 has 14 residues. With 0 bases removed from V and 6 bases from J, the gap between germline ends came to 9 bases. The material was peripheral blood, obtained 28 days after the second AZD1222 dose. The clonotype originates from an adult who received the AZD1222 COVID-19 vaccine. The chain uses TRBV18 and TRBJ1-5; the D gene is possibly TRBD1 (5 bases). CDR3 in DNA: TGTGCCAGCTCACCACCGGGGGGTGGTCAGCCCCAGCATTTT. Translation: CASSPPGGGQPQHF.